The clone carrying this T cell receptor (beta chain) was detected a few times. Its cognate antigen is unknown. The sample is drawn from a study of beta chain features in type 1 diabetes. Study observations and caveats: Since sequencing was performed on cDNA, cells with high TCR expression could be over-represented. People with Type 1 diabetes carried modestly yet significantly shorter TCRB CDR3s in all four CD4+ subsets. Short templates might get an advantage during PCR, and this would be equal in patients and controls.

The V and J ends lost 0 bases and 5 bases respectively, with 13 bases between them. The CDR3 extends over 14 amino acids. Looked up from germline, CDR1 is GTSNPN and CDR2 is SVGIG (reference sequence). Reverse transcribing all isolated RNA meant expressed TCRB transcripts were sequenced. The table came from immunoSEQ multiplex PCR; TCRdb's copy has only in-frame clones and leaves some out. The sample yields around 130,000 clones, 15% to 20% seen once. The TCR originated in a man younger than 45 with type 1 diabetes. V usage is TRBV30 and J usage is TRBJ1-2; D gene ambiguous. The sample was central memory CD4+ T cells from blood. CDR3 bases: TGTGCCTGGAGTGTGGGAGACGGTCTTTATGGCTACACCTTC. As protein: CAWSVGDGLYGYTF.